The 6 T cell receptor beta chains below were found in one sample sequenced in a study of control samples from healthy donors and cancer patients. Assay used: immunoSEQ multiplex PCR; TCRdb lists only in-frame clones, some missing. In the table there are approximately 150,000 clones, more than 90% of which are singletons. The material sequenced was blood. The receptors here all came from a woman aged 40 to 55 in good health.

This chain links TRBV29-1 with TRBJ2-5; the D is unclear. Per the germline V gene, CDR1 is SQVTM and CDR2 is ANQGSEA. The CDR3 extends over 13 amino acids. Trimming left V 4 bases short and J 2 bases short, with 11 bases between. The CDR3 nucleotides are TGCAGCGTTGGTGGCGTGGGTCAAGAGACCCAGTACTTC. It encodes CSVGGVGQETQYF.

The chain couples TRBV18 to TRBJ1-2, with TRBD1 as a possible D gene (5 bases). V lost 0 bases and J 7 bases, leaving 12 bases between the germline ends. Germline V gene lookup returns CDR1 KGHSH and CDR2 LQKENI. The CDR3 totals 14 residues. The CDR3 coding sequence is TGTGCCAGCTCACCACCGGGCAGGGCTAGTGGCTACACCTTC. It translates to CASSPPGRASGYTF. The full variable domain, rest sourced from reference TRBV18 and TRBJ1-2, is NAGVMQNPRHLVRRRGQEARLRCSPMKGHSHVYWYRQLPEEGLKFMVYLQKENIIDESGMPKERFSAEFPKEGPSILRIQQVVRGDSAAYFCASSPPGRASGYTFGSGTRLTVV.

The V and J genes are TRBV29-1 and TRBJ1-1, with unresolved D. CDR3 length: 14 residues. Trimming took 2 bases from V and 4 from J, leaving 14 bases between them. Germline V CDR1 and CDR2: SQVTM, ANQGSEA. The CDR3 region is CSVEFYMRSTEAFF. CDR3 nucleotides: TGCAGCGTTGAATTCTATATGCGGTCCACTGAAGCTTTCTTT.

The V and J genes are TRBV2 and TRBJ1-1, with a weak D call TRBD1 (5 bases). Germline CDR1 and CDR2: SNHLY and FYNNEI. V gave up 4 bases and J gave up 0 bases, with 15 bases separating them. This CDR3 comprises 16 residues. In DNA form, the CDR3 reads TGTGCCAGCAGTGGAGTCAGGGAGTATATGAACACTGAAGCTTTCTTT. Encoded protein: CASSGVREYMNTEAFF. The whole variable domain, filled in from reference TRBV2 and TRBJ1-1, reads EPEVTQTPSHQVTQMGQEVILRCVPISNHLYFYWYRQILGQKVEFLVSFYNNEISEKSEIFDDQFSVERPDGSNFTLKIRSTKLEDSAMYFCASSGVREYMNTEAFFGQGTRLTVV.

This chain uses TRBV2 with TRBJ2-3; possible D gene TRBD2, 6 bases. The ends were cut back, 6 bases at V and 2 bases at J, with 15 bases in the middle. The CDR3 is 15 residues long. Germline V lookup: CDR1 SNHLY, CDR2 FYNNEI. This CDR3 reads CASRPPGLLTDTQYF. The CDR3 bases are TGTGCCAGCAGGCCTCCGGGACTCCTCACAGATACGCAGTATTTT.

The genes are TRBV12-3 or TRBV12-4 and TRBJ2-3; D is ambiguous. The V end was cut by 6 bases, the J end by 0 bases, with 4 bases between. The CDR3 extends over 12 amino acids. The DNA of the CDR3 is TGTGCCAGCAGCCCCAGCACAGATACGCAGTATTTT. As protein: CASSPSTDTQYF.